This section outlines one T cell receptor (beta chain) sequence together with its context. Its antigen target is currently unknown. Base qualities are missing; no much larger clone stands one base away. This record comes from a study of CD8 T cells in ankylosing spondylitis (dated by TCRdb to the late 2010s). With regard to the full study: The study profiled T cell receptor beta repertoires in healthy donors and ankylosing spondylitis patients to find disease-linked TCR variants. In total, the full study cohort was made up of some 100 healthy donors and about two dozen ankylosing spondylitis patients. Samples of peripheral blood were taken, and for ankylosing spondylitis patients, synovial fluid was collected as well. The study at large found these results: The disease-linked clones were reported to be significantly enriched in matched synovial fluid samples from ankylosing spondylitis patients. In peripheral blood, the disease-linked clones were found at relatively low frequencies and had a CD8+ phenotype. Blood from ankylosing spondylitis patients appeared to be characterized by a TCR beta motif composed of about eight highly homologous amino acid variants. Some of the motif variants had been reported before in the synovial fluid and blood of reactive arthritis patients, a finding that suggests common disease-initiation mechanisms.

Trimming takes 5 bases off V and 5 bases off J; junction bases not matched to a gene: 8. For CDR1 and CDR2, the germline V gene lists SGHAT and FQNNGV. Taken from cysteine to phenylalanine, the CDR3 has 16 residues. Solely the CDR3 DNA is kept, with 48 bases framed from the first base. Sequenced using an Illumina HiSeq 2500. Quantitative 5'-RACE with molecular barcodes was used to prepare TCR beta libraries. The authors processed their data as follows. A new computational method, built on a probabilistic model of VDJ rearrangement, was used to identify disease-linked TCR variants. TCRdb's own reprocessing of the public reads used fastp at Q25 and MiXCR and kept productive beta chains. Each entry merges the rows of one CDR3 protein and shows their most common DNA and genes. TCRdb's processing, not the authors' own work, is the source of the V and J calls. The sample profile shows about 840,000 distinct CDR3 sequences; roughly 12% of them were found once. The ten largest clones take up roughly 0.51% of the sample.

This clonotype was sampled from a male donor with ankylosing spondylitis. The chain links TRBV11-2 with TRBJ2-2, with 10 bases in between that match TRBD2. Material: blood, either unsorted or a sorted T cell fraction (not recorded which). The nucleotide sequence reads as follows: TGTGCCAGCAGCCCTAGGGTAGCGGGAGGAACCGGGGAGCTGTTTTTT. It encodes CASSPRVAGGTGELFF.